This TCR beta chain was profiled in a study of T cells in Graves' hyperthyroidism and ophthalmopathy. V lost 7 bases to trimming and J lost 6 bases; unmatched junction nucleotides: 4. Looked up from germline, CDR1 is SQVTM and CDR2 is ANQGSEA. The CDR3 consists of 11 residues. There were TCR beta CDR3 regions amplified from RNA transcripts. TCR CDR3 regions were first amplified by RT-PCR with HTBI primers. TCRdb called the multiplex PCR reads again in MiXCR, with one record for every CDR3 protein. Here the sample spans around 350,000 distinct CDR3 sequences, about 19% being singletons. Hyperthyroidism in the patients, aged 18 to 65, was newly diagnosed and under 2 months in duration. Thyroid ultrasound, orbital computed tomography, clinical symptoms, and serum thyroxine and TRAb underpinned diagnoses.

The material sequenced was blood. This receptor was identified in a woman aged 18-35 years with Graves' hyperthyroidism. This chain joins TRBV29-1 and TRBJ1-1; TRBD1 matches at 8 bases. CDR3 sequence: CSGETGAEAFF. The CDR3 bases are TGCAGCGGTGAGACAGGGGCTGAAGCTTTCTTT.